The clone carrying this TCR beta chain has ten or more counts. It was cDNA, reverse transcribed from extracted RNA, that served as the sequencing template. Profiling relied on immunoSEQ multiplex PCR, and the TCRdb table lists in-frame clones only, not all of them. The sample yields about 200,000 clones, about 58% seen once. Noted treatment: oral pan-JAK inhibitor, 5-10 mg twice daily. Patients with alopecia areata provided lesional scalp punch biopsies as well as peripheral blood. These data originate in a study of CD8+ T cells in alopecia areata. Across the whole study: A regimen of oral tofacitinib, 5 to 10 mg twice daily, was given to treated patients.

This CDR3 contains 13 residues. Germline V gene data show CDR1 as ENHRY and CDR2 as SYGVKD. V was clipped by 5 bases and J by 2 bases, with 9 bases between them. Sample: CD4+ T cells sorted from blood, taken at week 4, from a patient treated with tofacitinib. The receptor's source is a human donor with alopecia areata. V is TRBV10-3 and J is TRBJ2-5, with D unclear. CDR3 DNA sequence: TGTGCCATCAGTCTGACACTGCAAGAGACCCAGTACTTC. It is translated as CAISLTLQETQYF.